This paragraph covers one TCR beta chain sequence. Its antigen remains unknown. These data are taken from a study of cytomegalovirus exposure and HLA in healthy donors. Notes on the study in general: A later analysis linked a missense DCLRE1C variant to TCR beta V- and J-gene trimming. Another analysis was done later, and it associated 16,951 TCR beta sequences with HLA alleles at 0.05 false discovery rate.

The CDR3 is 15 amino acids. V was pared by 4 bases and J by 2 bases, with 8 bases of the junction left unmatched. Germline CDR1 MGHRA, CDR2 YSYEKL. Primers for the PCR totalled 60 Vbeta and 13 Jbeta. Profiling relied on immunoSEQ multiplex PCR, and the TCRdb table lists in-frame clones only, not all of them. The sample shows about 110,000 clones, 55% to 75% of them seen only once. The donors (healthy individuals) were bone marrow donors. The sample taken for sequencing was PBMCs. V gene TRBV4-1 combines with J gene TRBJ2-7; 7 bases agree with TRBD1. The TCR sequence derives from a woman in her 70s in good health and CMV-seropositive. The CDR3 DNA reads TGCGCCAGCAGCCGAGACAGGGTCAATCCCTACGAGCAGTACTTC. It translates to CASSRDRVNPYEQYF.